These 28 T cell receptor beta chains were sequenced from one sample in a study of T cell changes during pregnancy in multiple sclerosis. Using immunoSEQ multiplex PCR, the repertoire was profiled, and TCRdb retains in-frame clones only, with some absent. This table has over 75,000 clones, 80% to 95% appearing once. The sequencing used peripheral blood, collected in the first trimester of pregnancy. These receptors were obtained from a female donor with multiple sclerosis, enrolled in a pregnancy study.

The V gene is TRBV6-6, the J gene TRBJ1-1, with no clear D. Per germline, CDR1 MNHNY and CDR2 SVGAGI (reference sequence). This CDR3 is 12 amino acids long. V lost 6 bases to trimming and J lost 4 bases, with 9 bases between them. DNA for the CDR3: TGTGCCAGCAGCGGTCGGAGCACTGAAGCTTTCTTT. Translating gives CASSGRSTEAFF.

The chain uses TRBV15 and TRBJ2-1, with 14 positions matching TRBD2. There are 15 residues in the CDR3. The V segment lost 5 bases and the J segment 9 bases; nucleotides outside the gene matches: 6. Germline V gene data show CDR1 as LNHNV and CDR2 as YYDKDF (reference sequence). The CDR3 nucleotides read TGTGCCACCAGCCGGGGACTAGCGGGAGCTGGTGAGCAGTTCTTC. This codes for CATSRGLAGAGEQFF. Full variable domain (rest looked up from reference TRBV15 and TRBJ2-1): DAMVIQNPRYQVTQFGKPVTLSCSQTLNHNVMYWYQQKSSQAPKLLFHYYDKDFNNEADTPDNFQSRRPNTSFCFLDIRSPGLGDTAMYLCATSRGLAGAGEQFFGPGTRLTVL.

The V and J genes are TRBV6-1 and TRBJ2-5, with 7 bases aligning to TRBD1. The CDR3 contains 15 residues. From germline, CDR1 is MNHNS and CDR2 SASEGT. The V segment lost 5 bases and the J segment 6 bases; nucleotides outside the gene matches: 12. DNA for the CDR3: TGTGCCAGCAGTCAAATGGGGACAGTCCTAAAGACCCAGTACTTC. Amino acid sequence: CASSQMGTVLKTQYF.

The V and J genes are TRBV11-3 and TRBJ2-3; D gene ambiguous. Trimming pared 1 base from V and 3 bases from J, leaving 11 bases between. The CDR3 totals 15 residues. Germline CDR1 is SGHNT and CDR2 is YENEEA. The DNA of the CDR3 is TGTGCCAGCAGCTTAGCTAGTCGGCCTACAGATACGCAGTATTTT. This codes for CASSLASRPTDTQYF.

The rearrangement uses TRBV11-3 and TRBJ2-1; D is unresolved. This CDR3 is 12 amino acids long. V was trimmed by 8 bases and J by 6 bases, leaving 11 bases between them. Looked up from germline, CDR1 is SGHNT and CDR2 is YENEEA. The CDR3 reads CASAHSSNEQFF. The CDR3 DNA is TGTGCCAGCGCTCACAGTTCCAATGAGCAGTTCTTC.

The J gene is TRBJ1-1, the V gene TRBV19; TRBD1 aligns across 7 bases. Looked up from germline, CDR1 is LNHDA and CDR2 is SQIVND (reference sequence). With 4 bases clipped from V and 6 bases from J, the junction kept 5 bases outside the gene matches. The CDR3 consists of 13 residues. The CDR3 protein is CASSTGGDAEAFF. The CDR3 DNA reads TGTGCCAGTAGTACAGGGGGTGACGCTGAAGCTTTCTTT.

J is TRBJ2-2 and V is TRBV19; maybe TRBD2 (6 bases). The germline V gene encodes CDR1 LNHDA and CDR2 SQIVND (reference sequence). CDR3 length: 15 amino acids. The V end was cut by 5 bases, the J end by 7 bases, with 17 bases between. In nucleotides, the CDR3 is TGTGCCAGTAGTGCGTCACCCAGACTAGGCGGGGAGCTGTTTTTT. Encoded protein: CASSASPRLGGELFF. The full variable domain, with the rest looked up from reference TRBV19 and TRBJ2-2, is DGGITQSPKYLFRKEGQNVTLSCEQNLNHDAMYWYRQDPGQGLRLIYYSQIVNDFQKGDIAEGYSVSREKKESFPLTVTSAQKNPTAFYLCASSASPRLGGELFFGEGSRLTVL.

The rearrangement uses TRBV27 and TRBJ1-4; no clear D gene. CDR3 length equals 18 residues. With 2 bases removed from V and 8 bases from J, the gap between germline ends came to 24 bases. CDR1 MNHEY and CDR2 SMNVEV come from the germline V gene (reference sequence). CDR3 region: CASSLKVGLGVGGEKLFF. The CDR3 bases are TGTGCCAGCAGTTTAAAGGTCGGATTGGGAGTCGGCGGGGAAAAACTGTTTTTT.

The J gene is TRBJ2-5, the V gene TRBV29-1, with D tentatively TRBD1 (7 bases). The germline CDR1 and CDR2 sequences are SQVTM and ANQGSEA. This CDR3 is built from 12 residues. V shed 4 bases and J shed 13 bases, with 19 bases lying between them. CDR3 in amino acids: CSVAFEEGARYF. The CDR3 DNA is TGCAGCGTTGCTTTTGAGGAGGGGGCAAGGTACTTC.

Here the CDR3 reads CASSQGPQGNEQFF. For the CDR3, the DNA is TGCGCCAGCAGCCAAGGGCCACAGGGTAATGAGCAGTTCTTC. The rearrangement uses TRBV4-1 and TRBJ2-1, with a tentative D call TRBD1 (6 bases). The V end was cut by 1 base, the J end by 7 bases, with 11 bases between. CDR1 MGHRA and CDR2 YSYEKL come from the germline V gene. The CDR3 covers 14 residues.

The V gene is TRBV5-1, the J gene TRBJ2-7; tentatively, D is TRBD2 (6 bases). The V end lost 1 base, the J end lost 5 bases, and 13 bases lay between the germline ends. Germline loops: CDR1 SGHRS, CDR2 YFSETQ. This CDR3 has 14 amino acids. CDR3 protein: CASSLWGTSDEQYF. CDR3 nucleotide sequence: TGCGCCAGCAGCTTGTGGGGGACTTCGGACGAGCAGTACTTC. Variable domain in full (rest from reference TRBV5-1 and TRBJ2-7): KAGVTQTPRYLIKTRGQQVTLSCSPISGHRSVSWYQQTPGQGLQFLFEYFSETQRNKGNFPGRFSGRQFSNSRSEMNVSTLELGDSALYLCASSLWGTSDEQYFGPGTRLTVT.

The gene calls are TRBV6-1 and TRBJ1-2, with D possibly being TRBD1 (6 bases). Trimming stripped 6 bases from V and 6 bases from J, with 17 bases between. This CDR3 comprises 14 residues. CDR1 is MNHNS and CDR2 is SASEGT in the germline V gene. The CDR3 sequence: CASRDGQPFDGYTF. CDR3 in DNA: TGTGCCAGCAGGGACGGACAGCCGTTTGATGGCTACACCTTC.

The CDR3 loop is CASSPHRDRGSYEQYF. The CDR3 DNA sequence: TGCGCCAGCAGTCCCCACCGGGACAGGGGCTCCTACGAGCAGTACTTC. The chain combines TRBV23-1 with TRBJ2-7; 10 bases map to TRBD1. TRBV23-1 is treated as an ORF (open reading frame) with a function not yet certain. Unmatched junction bases numbered 6, after V lost 4 bases and J lost 0 bases. The CDR3 is made up of 16 amino acids.

The chain links TRBV5-6 to TRBJ2-1; D is uncertain. Germline-derived CDR1 and CDR2 are SGHDT and YYEEEE. CDR3 size: 14 residues. V gave up 4 bases and J gave up 4 bases, with 12 bases separating them. CDR3 amino acids: CASSKGPGYNEQFF. Here the CDR3 DNA reads TGTGCCAGCAGCAAAGGCCCCGGGTACAATGAGCAGTTCTTC.

As for this clone: At one of its ends the junction is not consistent with the germline gene, which may arise from a read error. The chain recombines TRBV7-9 with TRBJ2-3; a possible D gene is TRBD1 (6 bases). The CDR3 is 11 residues long. Germline assignment: CDR1 SEHNR and CDR2 FQNEAQ (reference sequence). The CDR3 reads CASSFGDILHF. In DNA, the CDR3 is TGTGCCAGCAGCTTCGGGGACATTCTGCATTTT. The full variable domain, rest sourced from reference TRBV7-9 and TRBJ2-3, is DTGVSQNPRHKITKRGQNVTFRCDPISEHNRLYWYRQTLGQGPEFLTYFQNEAQLEKSRLLSDRFSAERPKGSFSTLEIQRTEQGDSAMYLCASSFGDILHFGPGTRLTVL.

In its sample, this clone was seen once. Because the CDR3 is missing its conserved closing phenylalanine or tryptophan, this is likely a read error. The DNA is omitted, as the CDR3 cannot be located on it reliably, and the CDR3 follows TCRdb's listing. The chain joins TRBV28 to TRBJ1-1. Germline loops: CDR1 MDHEN, CDR2 SYDVKM. The CDR3 contains 14 residues when both ends are counted. The CDR3 here is CASSLAGWMTLPHL.

The CDR3 reads CSFREYTDTQYF. As DNA, the CDR3 is TGCAGTTTTCGAGAGTACACAGATACGCAGTATTTT. The chain couples TRBV29-1 to TRBJ2-3, with unresolved D. CDR1 SQVTM and CDR2 ANQGSEA come from the germline V gene. The CDR3 totals 12 residues.

This chain joins TRBV4-2 and TRBJ2-1; a possible D gene is TRBD2 (6 bases). V was cut by 0 bases and J by 8 bases, with 11 bases left in between. The CDR3 is made up of 14 amino acids. The germline V gene has CDR1 LGHNA and CDR2 YNFKEQ. The CDR3 sequence is CASSQELRLDEQFF. The CDR3 region has the DNA TGTGCCAGCAGCCAAGAATTGAGACTAGATGAGCAGTTCTTC.

The chain combines TRBV28 with TRBJ2-2, with a tentative D call TRBD1 (6 bases). Trimming left V 6 bases short and J 4 bases short, with 18 bases between. Looked up from germline, CDR1 is MDHEN and CDR2 is SYDVKM. CDR3 length: 16 residues. The CDR3: CASSPSDSVLTGELFF. The CDR3, as DNA: TGTGCCAGCAGCCCTTCGGACAGCGTACTCACCGGGGAGCTGTTTTTT. Filled out from reference TRBV28 and TRBJ2-2, the complete variable domain reads DVKVTQSSRYLVKRTGEKVFLECVQDMDHENMFWYRQDPGLGLRLIYFSYDVKMKEKGDIPEGYSVSREKKERFSLILESASTNQTSMYLCASSPSDSVLTGELFFGEGSRLTVL.

The chain couples TRBV5-1 to TRBJ2-1; TRBD2 matches 13 bases. The CDR3 has 17 amino acids. Germline V gives CDR1 SGHRS, CDR2 YFSETQ. V shed 0 bases and J 4 bases; nucleotides not matched to a gene: 4. The CDR3 region is CASSLVGTSGIYNEQFF. The CDR3 coding sequence is TGCGCCAGCAGCTTGGTGGGGACTAGCGGGATTTACAATGAGCAGTTCTTC.

The J gene is TRBJ2-3, the V gene TRBV25-1; D gene ambiguous. Trimming cost V 6 bases and J 2 bases, with 3 bases left between them. The CDR3 spans 11 residues. The germline gives CDR1 MGHDK, CDR2 SYGVNS. The DNA for the CDR3 is TGTGCCAGCAGCTACACAGATACGCAGTATTTT. This sequence encodes CASSYTDTQYF.

The chain is built from TRBV5-4 and TRBJ2-5; 8 bases align to TRBD2. The CDR3 is made up of 14 amino acids. Looked up from germline, CDR1 is SGHNT and CDR2 is YYREEE (reference sequence). V was clipped by 4 bases and J by 5 bases; unmatched bases: 7. For the CDR3, the DNA is TGTGCCAGCAGCGCCCGGACTAGCCGGGAGACCCAGTACTTC. Residues: CASSARTSRETQYF.

This chain uses TRBV27 with TRBJ2-6; D is possibly TRBD1 (5 bases). The CDR3 is 18 amino acids. Between the trimmed V and J ends, which lost 1 base and 0 bases, there was a span of 13 bases. Germline V gives CDR1 MNHEY, CDR2 SMNVEV (reference sequence). For the CDR3, the DNA is TGTGCCAGCAGTTTATTGGACAAGCAAAGCTCTGGGGCCAACGTCCTGACTTTC. Amino acid sequence: CASSLLDKQSSGANVLTF.

The chain joins TRBV27 to TRBJ1-4; TRBD1 might be the D (5 bases). In germline, CDR1 is MNHEY, CDR2 SMNVEV (reference sequence). CDR3 length equals 15 residues. Trimming took 1 base from V and 4 from J, leaving 10 bases between them. For the CDR3, the DNA is TGTGCCAGCAGTTTATTGTTGGGGGGTAATGAAAAACTGTTTTTT. Amino acids: CASSLLLGGNEKLFF.

V is TRBV29-1 and J is TRBJ2-7; D not certain. Trimming stripped 4 bases from V and 2 bases from J, with 9 bases between. The germline V gene encodes CDR1 SQVTM and CDR2 ANQGSEA. CDR3 length: 12 residues. CDR3 DNA sequence: TGCAGCGTTGTTGTATCAGCCTACGAGCAGTACTTC. It is translated as CSVVVSAYEQYF.

This chain joins TRBV4-1 and TRBJ2-1; 8 bases align to TRBD1. With 1 base clipped from V and 8 bases from J, the junction kept 4 bases outside the gene matches. This CDR3 spans 14 amino acids. Per the germline V gene, CDR1 is MGHRA and CDR2 is YSYEKL. The CDR3 is CASSQATGVDEQFF. In DNA form, the CDR3 reads TGCGCCAGCAGCCAAGCGACAGGGGTCGATGAGCAGTTCTTC.

This clone was counted once. This chain uses TRBV28 with TRBJ1-3; no clear D gene. Trimming removed 2 bases from V and 4 bases from J, with 6 bases in between. The V gene's germline CDR1 is MDHEN and CDR2 SYDVKM. The CDR3 covers 13 residues. In DNA form, the CDR3 reads TGTGCCAGCAGTTTACCCCAGGGAAACACCATATATTTT. As protein: CASSLPQGNTIYF.

This chain joins TRBV4-1 and TRBJ2-1; D gene uncertain. The CDR3 totals 15 residues. Germline CDR1 MGHRA, CDR2 YSYEKL. Trimming shortened V by 1 base and J by 0 bases, and 7 bases separated the two germline ends. The CDR3 here is CASSQARGSYNEQFF. CDR3 in DNA: TGCGCCAGCAGCCAAGCGCGCGGCTCCTACAATGAGCAGTTCTTC.